This T cell receptor beta chain appears in the sequencing data of a study of T cell repertoires in cytomegalovirus infection. Overall study: Both CMV infection and a matching HLA type were indicated by public TCR beta signatures.

There are a few counts of this clonotype. The antigen remains undetermined. Broader study findings: The ex vivo response was dominated by HLA-C-restricted CMV-specific TCR beta clonotypes. Identification of carriers of CMV plus the relevant HLA was achieved through cumulative public TCR beta family frequency.

Germline trimming cut 8 bases from V and 6 bases from J; bases unmatched to any gene: 2. CDR3 length: 13 amino acids. Germline V lookup: CDR1 MNHEY, CDR2 SMNVEV (reference sequence). TCRdb re-called the reads with MiXCR, one entry per CDR3 protein. The data contain 200,000 to 300,000 distinct CDR3 sequences, approximately 14% of them singletons. The clonotype comes from a human donor in good health (CMV status not recorded). Some clones in this sample may be carry-over from other donors' samples. The gene calls are TRBV27 and TRBJ2-1; 12 nucleotides align to TRBD2. Source material: PBMCs. The CDR3 DNA is TGTGCCAGCGGACTAGCGGGGTCCAATGAGCAGTTCTTC. Translated: CASGLAGSNEQFF.